This is a list of T cell receptor beta chains from one sample in a study of control samples from healthy donors and cancer patients. TCRdb keeps only in-frame clones here, not all; method: immunoSEQ multiplex PCR. The table includes fewer than 200,000 clones, 88% detected once. Material: blood. Source of these receptors: a woman in her thirties in good health. Each CDR3 is given without its conserved first and last residue. Fields, in order: V gene, CDR3 protein.

v_gene: TRBV6-6; CDR3aa: ASSLQDGNSPLH
v_gene: TRBV3-1/TRBV3-2; CDR3aa: ASSRSRGDSYEQY
v_gene: TRBV19; CDR3aa: ASSPGLNTGELF
v_gene: TRBV7-9; CDR3aa: ASSRSGRTGNADTQY
v_gene: TRBV7-2; CDR3aa: ASSLGQGGINEQF
v_gene: TRBV15; CDR3aa: ATSRDPGSGNTIY
v_gene: TRBV5-1; CDR3aa: ASSLGFGYGQGARDEQF
v_gene: TRBV7-8; CDR3aa: ASSLTRANYGYT
v_gene: TRBV2; CDR3aa: ASSGDIQETQY
v_gene: TRBV3-1/TRBV3-2; CDR3aa: ASSQELAGINTQY
v_gene: TRBV6-5; CDR3aa: ASKEEFSSPLH
v_gene: TRBV5-1; CDR3aa: ASSLAVSGTLPIGGYT
v_gene: TRBV6-1; CDR3aa: ASSERTSGRADIVAQY
v_gene: TRBV5-1; CDR3aa: ASSLALTEGSPLH
v_gene: TRBV2; CDR3aa: ASSEMGVFGEQY
v_gene: TRBV5-6; CDR3aa: ASSLARVQEGGYT
v_gene: TRBV5-8; CDR3aa: ASSLGGIAEAF
v_gene: TRBV13; CDR3aa: ASSLRSGSELTSYEQY
v_gene: TRBV5-1; CDR3aa: ASSPYVGQGYEQY
v_gene: TRBV10-1; CDR3aa: ASSIAIPSPETQY
v_gene: TRBV19; CDR3aa: ASSNPPWNTEAF
v_gene: TRBV11-3; CDR3aa: ASSSTWDSKISYNEQF
v_gene: TRBV6-5; CDR3aa: ASRTGVQPQH
v_gene: TRBV4-1; CDR3aa: ASSQEGLLLAGNTIY
v_gene: TRBV10-3; CDR3aa: AITPSGGSQETQY
v_gene: TRBV7-2; CDR3aa: ASSLIAGTNEAYTNGQY
v_gene: TRBV24-1; CDR3aa: ATSEAGNQPQH
v_gene: TRBV12-3/TRBV12-4; CDR3aa: ASSFTDSSPLH
v_gene: TRBV2; CDR3aa: ASSPDRSAGYT
v_gene: TRBV6-5; CDR3aa: ASRGDTGELF
v_gene: TRBV2; CDR3aa: ASAGTGGSGNTIY
v_gene: TRBV3-1/TRBV3-2; CDR3aa: ASTIRQGGTGELF
v_gene: TRBV28; CDR3aa: ASSTPGQTNTEAF
v_gene: TRBV11-2; CDR3aa: ASTSKPGATGELF
v_gene: TRBV4-1; CDR3aa: ASSQPRDRMNTEAF
v_gene: TRBV28; CDR3aa: ASSLGAGGYGYT
v_gene: TRBV19; CDR3aa: ASSNPGRSWAQH
v_gene: TRBV14; CDR3aa: ASSQGGAFYGYT
v_gene: TRBV25-1; CDR3aa: ASRGWTGSYTEAF
v_gene: TRBV7-2; CDR3aa: ASSLEIWGGGNQPQH